This T cell receptor (beta chain) was captured in a study of beta chain features in type 1 diabetes (dated by TCRdb to 2017 to 2018). Concerning the study at large: Mean age, gender distribution, total cell number and subset yield were not different between patients and healthy donors. Across all samples, approximately 100 million sorted cells were examined, and cell number per subset correlated strongly with RNA yield. The study compared the TCRB repertoires of sorted circulating CD4+ T cell subsets in recently diagnosed type 1 diabetes patients with those in matched healthy donors. Naive and central memory subsets were obtained from all 30 or so donors, but regulatory and stem cell-like memory subsets were isolated from only 8 patients and about 8 healthy donors. Overall results and qualifications from the work: Only small numbers of individuals were included in the HLA sub-analyses, which left unresolved whether HLA type had any influence on TCRB rearrangement. Type 1 diabetes patients showed a moderate but significant shortening of TCRB CDR3 length in all four CD4+ subsets. Because cDNA rather than genomic DNA was sequenced, highly expressing activated cells could have been over-represented, although no difference in activation and CD3 levels was found between groups. At VDJ recombination sites, type 1 diabetes patients had fewer insertions and more deleted nucleotides, which implies abnormalities in thymic rearrangement. Shorter templates might have been favored by PCR, but patient and control samples were amplified and corrected together, so both groups would have been affected equally by any skew. Naive, central memory and regulatory TCRB repertoires appeared more similar among patients than among healthy donors.

To note about this clone: Its antigen is currently not known. No qualities accompany the bases; no much larger clone lies one base away.

The entire amount of isolated RNA was reverse transcribed using the High Capacity cDNA Reverse Transcription Kit, so the sequenced TCRB transcripts were expressed ones. Deep immunoSEQ sequencing was applied to naive, central memory and regulatory T cell samples, giving an average of about 3.8 million total reads per sample. After sorted cells were lysed in RLT buffer, RNA was extracted with DNase-treated RNeasy Micro or Mini kits, with the choice depending on cell number. Each cell subset was processed on its own to prevent cross-contamination, while patient and healthy donor samples were processed together. The immunoSEQ multiplex PCR was used to amplify TCRB sequences from cDNA, generating 87-bp fragments that spanned the CDR3 region. Sequencing of the amplicons was performed on the Illumina HiSeq platform. Regarding the original processing steps: PCR bias was computationally corrected using synthetic template baselines, reads within Hamming distance 2 were collapsed, and singletons that could not be merged were discarded. Reads were aligned to IMGT to assign V, D and J genes, CDR3 length, and insertions or deletions at six rearrangement sites. Within each subset, clonotype counts were normalized to the number of sorted cells before true diversity and Gini coefficients were calculated with the tcR R package. The overlap coefficient, calculated on TCRB nucleotide sequences, was used to quantify repertoire sharing. As a proxy for the pre-selection repertoire, out-of-frame TCRB sequences from naive cells were analyzed. TCRdb mirrors the immuneACCESS table, restricted to in-frame sequences. Some clones are absent from its copies; in checked studies, under half trace to an unresolved V gene, and the reason for the others is unknown. For V, J and clone size, that table is used; D and trimming come from the DNA. The sample records hundreds of thousands of clones, under 70% of which are singletons. The top ten hold approximately 0.053% of the sample.

V and J are truncated by 0 bases and 2 bases respectively, leaving an intervening sequence of 13 bases. CDR1 GTSNPN and CDR2 SVGIG were looked up in the germline V gene (reference sequence). The CDR3 contains 15 residues, cysteine and phenylalanine counted. Only CDR3 DNA is held: 45 bases, read in frame from base 1. A single peripheral blood draw of approximately 110 mL on average was collected from each donor into heparinised tubes. A BD FACSAria II was used to sort naive, central memory, regulatory and stem cell-like memory CD4+ T cells with a panel that included CD45RO, CCR7, CD25, CD127, CD95 and CD27. Every sorted population had a purity above 95%. PBMCs were isolated right away by Lymphoprep density gradient centrifugation and were stained directly, without culture. To minimize batch effects, samples were stained and sorted in pairs, one healthy donor with one patient per experiment.

The specimen was naive CD4+ T cells from blood. The cell subset or site tag for this specimen amounts to: true naive CD4+ T cells. The sequence is built from TRBV30 and TRBJ1-2; the D gene cannot be resolved reliably. The TCR sequence derives from a man aged 30 to 45 in good health. This receptor carries the CDR3 CAWSVRLLENYGYTF. The DNA reads TGTGCCTGGAGTGTACGCCTCCTTGAGAACTATGGCTACACCTTC.